This T cell receptor beta chain was sequenced in a study of shared clonotypes between healthy human individuals. CDR1 is SEHNR and CDR2 is FQNEAQ in the germline V gene (reference sequence). Trimming removed 3 bases from V and 14 bases from J, with 16 bases in between. This CDR3 has 13 residues. Clones were sequenced by immunoSEQ multiplex PCR, and TCRdb holds only the in-frame ones, with some missing. Of approximately 1,000,000 clones in the sample, roughly 80% were seen once. The TCR originated in a man between 18 and 35 years old in good health. Some clones in this sample may be carry-over from other donors' samples. Sequencing input: memory CD4+ T cells from PBMCs. The sample's subset: CD45RA-negative fraction. The chain combines TRBV7-9 with TRBJ1-4; D remains unclear. This CDR3 reads CASSFDTFERLFF. As DNA, the CDR3 is TGTGCCAGCAGCTTCGATACCTTTGAGCGGCTGTTTTTT.